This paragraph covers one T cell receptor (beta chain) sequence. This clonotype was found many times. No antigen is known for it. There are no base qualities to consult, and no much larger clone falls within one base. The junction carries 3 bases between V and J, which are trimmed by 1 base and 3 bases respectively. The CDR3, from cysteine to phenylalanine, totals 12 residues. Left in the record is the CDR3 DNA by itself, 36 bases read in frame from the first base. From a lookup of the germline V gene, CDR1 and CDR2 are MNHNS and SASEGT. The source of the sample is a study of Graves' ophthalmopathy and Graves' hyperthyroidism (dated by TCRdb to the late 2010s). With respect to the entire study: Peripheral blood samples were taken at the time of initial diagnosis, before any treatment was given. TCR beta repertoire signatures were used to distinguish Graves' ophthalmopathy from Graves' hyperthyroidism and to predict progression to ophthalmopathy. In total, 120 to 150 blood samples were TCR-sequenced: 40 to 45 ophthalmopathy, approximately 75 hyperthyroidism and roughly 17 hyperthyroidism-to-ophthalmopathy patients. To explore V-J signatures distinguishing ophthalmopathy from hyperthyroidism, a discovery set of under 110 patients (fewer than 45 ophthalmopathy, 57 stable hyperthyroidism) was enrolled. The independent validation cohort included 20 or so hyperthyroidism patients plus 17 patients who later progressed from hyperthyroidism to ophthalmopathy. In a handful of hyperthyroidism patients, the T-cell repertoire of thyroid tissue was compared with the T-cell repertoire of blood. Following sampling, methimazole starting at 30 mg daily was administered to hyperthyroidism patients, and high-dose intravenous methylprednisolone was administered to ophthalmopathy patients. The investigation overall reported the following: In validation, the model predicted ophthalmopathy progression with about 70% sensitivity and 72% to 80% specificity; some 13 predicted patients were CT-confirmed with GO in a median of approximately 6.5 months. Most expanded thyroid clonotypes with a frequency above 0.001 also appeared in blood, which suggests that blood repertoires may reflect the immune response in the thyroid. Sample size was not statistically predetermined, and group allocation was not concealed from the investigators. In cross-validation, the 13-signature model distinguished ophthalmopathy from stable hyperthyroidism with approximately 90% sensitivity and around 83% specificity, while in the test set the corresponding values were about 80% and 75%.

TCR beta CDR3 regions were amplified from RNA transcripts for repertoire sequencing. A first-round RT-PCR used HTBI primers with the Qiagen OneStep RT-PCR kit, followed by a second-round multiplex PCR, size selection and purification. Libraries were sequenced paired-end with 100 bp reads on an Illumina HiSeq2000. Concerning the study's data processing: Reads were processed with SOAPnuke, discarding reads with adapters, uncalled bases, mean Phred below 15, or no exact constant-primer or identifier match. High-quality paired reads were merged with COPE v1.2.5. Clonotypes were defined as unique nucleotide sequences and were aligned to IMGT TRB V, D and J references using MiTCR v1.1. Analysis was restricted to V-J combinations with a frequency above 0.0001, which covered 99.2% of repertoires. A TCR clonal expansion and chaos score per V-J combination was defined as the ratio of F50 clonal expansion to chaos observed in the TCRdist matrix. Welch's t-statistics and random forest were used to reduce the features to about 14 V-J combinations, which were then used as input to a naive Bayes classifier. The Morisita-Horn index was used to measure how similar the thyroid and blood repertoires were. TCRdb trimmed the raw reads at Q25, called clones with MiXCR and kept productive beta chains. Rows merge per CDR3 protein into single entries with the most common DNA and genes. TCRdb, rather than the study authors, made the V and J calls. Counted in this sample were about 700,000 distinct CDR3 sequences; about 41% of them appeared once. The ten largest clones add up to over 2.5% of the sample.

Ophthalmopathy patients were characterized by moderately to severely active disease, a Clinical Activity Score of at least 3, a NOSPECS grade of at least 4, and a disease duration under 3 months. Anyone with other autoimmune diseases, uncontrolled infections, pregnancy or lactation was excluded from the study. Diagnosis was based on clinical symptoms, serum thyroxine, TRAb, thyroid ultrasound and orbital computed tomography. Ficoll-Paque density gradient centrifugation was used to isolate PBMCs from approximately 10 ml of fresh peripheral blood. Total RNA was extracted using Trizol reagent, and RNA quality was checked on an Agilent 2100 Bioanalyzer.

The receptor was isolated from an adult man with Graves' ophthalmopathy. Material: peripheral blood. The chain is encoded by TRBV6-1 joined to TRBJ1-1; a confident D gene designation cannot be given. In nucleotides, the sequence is TGTGCCAGCAGTGAAGAATACACTGAAGCTTTCTTT. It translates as CASSEEYTEAFF.